The T cell receptor (beta chain) described here comes from a study of shared clonotypes between healthy human individuals. The table came from immunoSEQ multiplex PCR; TCRdb's copy has only in-frame clones and leaves some out. The sample gives approximately 2.3 million clones, 85% to 95% of which show up once; 0.39% is in the top ten. Findings of the study overall: Against clonotypes common to all four donors, non-shared ones had lower generation probabilities.

This CDR3 spans 13 amino acids. CDR1 and CDR2 from the germline V gene are SEHNR and FQNEAQ (reference sequence). V shed 5 bases and J shed 4 bases, with 11 bases lying between them. To note about this clone: Its antigen is not identified. The sample carries other DNA sequences with the same CDR3.

Sequenced: naive CD4+ T cells from PBMCs. As for subset: CD45RA+ positively selected. The chain couples TRBV7-9 to TRBJ1-2, with a weak D call TRBD1 (5 bases). The sequence was obtained from a man aged 18 to 35 in good health. Some clones in this sample may be carry-over from other donors' samples. CDR3 nucleotides: TGTGCCAGCAGCCCCGGGCAGGGCTATGGCTACACCTTC. Translated, it gives CASSPGQGYGYTF.